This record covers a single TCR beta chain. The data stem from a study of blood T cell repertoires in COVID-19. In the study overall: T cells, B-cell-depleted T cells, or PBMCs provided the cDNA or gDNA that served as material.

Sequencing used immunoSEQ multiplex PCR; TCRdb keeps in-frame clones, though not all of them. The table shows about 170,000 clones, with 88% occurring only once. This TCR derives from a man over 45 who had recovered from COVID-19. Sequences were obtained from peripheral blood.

The CDR3 nucleotides read TGTGCCAGCAGCTTATCGACAGGGAACTATGGCTACACCTTC. This translates into CASSLSTGNYGYTF. The rearrangement joins TRBV7-8 to TRBJ1-2, with 7 bases identical to TRBD1. V lost 2 bases and J lost 2; bases outside the gene matches: 2. Germline CDR1 SGHVS, CDR2 FQNEAQ. CDR3 size: 14 residues. Combining the CDR3 with reference TRBV7-8 and TRBJ1-2 gives the whole variable domain GAGVSQSPRYKVAKRGQDVALRCDPISGHVSLFWYQQALGQGPEFLTYFQNEAQLDKSGLPSDRFFAERPEGSVSTLKIQRTQQEDSAVYLCASSLSTGNYGYTFGSGTRLTVV.